This TCR beta chain was sequenced for a study of patients and donors after allogeneic stem cell transplantation. TCRdb reprocessed the RT-PCR reads via MiXCR and lists one record per CDR3 protein. Of roughly 960,000 distinct CDR3 sequences listed, more than 15% are singletons. Sequencing input: blood, either unsorted or a sorted T cell fraction (not recorded which). The source of this sequence is a human donor who was either an allogeneic HSCT recipient or a stem cell or donor lymphocyte infusion donor (not recorded which). It is not recorded whose cells these are; they may come from a transplant donor.

Here the CDR3 DNA reads TGTGCCACCAGCAGCGAGAACACCGGGGAGCTGTTTTTT. This codes for CATSSENTGELFF. The V and J genes are TRBV15 and TRBJ2-2, with D unclear. The ends were cut back, 3 bases at V and 1 base at J, with 3 bases in the middle. Germline-derived CDR1 and CDR2 are LNHNV and YYDKDF (reference sequence). The CDR3 spans 13 residues.